A selection of T cell receptor beta chains follows, all from one sample in a study of brain T cells in children with intractable seizures. Repertoires were generated with immunoSEQ multiplex PCR, while TCRdb's copy carries only in-frame clones and drops some. The sample includes 70,000 to 85,000 clones, more than 75% of them seen just once. The sample consisted of peripheral blood, taken at surgery. These receptors came from a girl under 10 years old with Rasmussen encephalitis and intractable seizures. The CDR3 runs from the conserved cysteine through the conserved F or W. Fields, in order: CDR3 protein, CDR3 DNA, V gene, clone size, J gene, D gene. D genes are given only for firm matches. For some rows the clone size is stated as once, few or many, or as a class when expanded; others skip it.

cdr3_aa: CASARIGGGVPTNEKLFF
cdr3_nt: TGCGCCAGCGCCCGGATAGGAGGGGGCGTTCCAACTAATGAAAAACTGTTTTTT
v_call: TRBV5-1
clone_size: .
j_call: TRBJ1-4
d_call: TRBD1

cdr3_aa: CASPRDSNQPQHF
cdr3_nt: TGTGCCAGCCCCCGGGATAGCAATCAGCCCCAGCATTTT
v_call: TRBV21-1
clone_size: .
j_call: TRBJ1-5
d_call: .

cdr3_aa: CATQQGTTEAFF
cdr3_nt: TGTGCCACCCAACAGGGGACAACTGAAGCTTTCTTT
v_call: TRBV27
clone_size: .
j_call: TRBJ1-1
d_call: TRBD1

cdr3_aa: CASSSGTSGWRTDTQYF
cdr3_nt: TGTGCCAGCAGCAGCGGGACTAGCGGGTGGCGGACAGATACGCAGTATTTT
v_call: TRBV5-6
clone_size: .
j_call: TRBJ2-3
d_call: TRBD2

cdr3_aa: CASSPRTLYNEQFF
cdr3_nt: TGTGCCAGCAGCCCTAGGACTTTATACAATGAGCAGTTCTTC
v_call: TRBV13
clone_size: .
j_call: TRBJ2-1
d_call: .

cdr3_aa: CASSQSVFQQYF
cdr3_nt: TGTGCCAGCAGCCAATCCGTCTTTCAGCAGTACTTC
v_call: TRBV14
clone_size: once
j_call: TRBJ2-7
d_call: .

cdr3_aa: CASSFWQGDYGYTF
cdr3_nt: TGTGCCAGCAGCTTCTGGCAGGGCGACTATGGCTACACCTTC
v_call: TRBV5-4
clone_size: .
j_call: TRBJ1-2
d_call: .

cdr3_aa: CASSPDGSYNSPLHF
cdr3_nt: TGTGCCAGCAGTCCCGACGGCTCCTATAATTCACCCCTCCACTTT
v_call: TRBV5-4
clone_size: .
j_call: TRBJ1-6
d_call: .

cdr3_aa: CASSGSSSYEQYF
cdr3_nt: TGCGCCAGCAGCGGCAGCAGCTCCTACGAGCAGTACTTC
v_call: TRBV5-1
clone_size: .
j_call: TRBJ2-7
d_call: .

cdr3_aa: CASSSGIGYTF
cdr3_nt: TGTGCCAGCAGCTCCGGGATCGGCTACACCTTC
v_call: TRBV9
clone_size: once
j_call: TRBJ1-2
d_call: .

cdr3_aa: CASSERSSGANVLTF
cdr3_nt: TGTGCCAGCAGTGAAAGGAGCTCTGGGGCCAACGTCCTGACTTTC
v_call: TRBV2
clone_size: once
j_call: TRBJ2-6
d_call: .

cdr3_aa: CASRPALHSSYEQYF
cdr3_nt: TGTGCCAGCAGGCCCGCGTTACACTCCTCCTACGAGCAGTACTTC
v_call: TRBV6-5
clone_size: .
j_call: TRBJ2-7
d_call: .

cdr3_aa: CASSPQTSNSPLHF
cdr3_nt: TGTGCCAGCAGCCCACAGACTTCTAATTCACCCCTCCACTTT
v_call: TRBV7-2
clone_size: .
j_call: TRBJ1-6
d_call: .

cdr3_aa: CASSSAGSDYGYTF
cdr3_nt: TGTGCCAGCAGCTCGGCCGGGTCCGACTATGGCTACACCTTC
v_call: TRBV7-9
clone_size: .
j_call: TRBJ1-2
d_call: .

cdr3_aa: CASSPGASGGATETQYF
cdr3_nt: TGTGCCAGCAGCCCGGGGGCTAGCGGGGGGGCCACAGAGACCCAGTACTTC
v_call: TRBV9
clone_size: .
j_call: TRBJ2-5
d_call: TRBD2

cdr3_aa: CASSPWTGGTYEQYF
cdr3_nt: TGTGCCAGCAGCCCGTGGACGGGAGGTACCTACGAGCAGTACTTC
v_call: TRBV14
clone_size: .
j_call: TRBJ2-7
d_call: TRBD2

cdr3_aa: CASSQESSGEQFF
cdr3_nt: TGTGCCAGCAGCCAAGAGTCTAGCGGCGAGCAGTTCTTC
v_call: TRBV4-2
clone_size: .
j_call: TRBJ2-1
d_call: TRBD2

cdr3_aa: CASSLAGWLVVTGELFF
cdr3_nt: TGTGCCAGCAGCTTAGCCGGATGGCTAGTAGTGACCGGGGAGCTGTTTTTT
v_call: TRBV11-3
clone_size: .
j_call: TRBJ2-2
d_call: .

cdr3_aa: CASSHGQGGEQYF
cdr3_nt: TGCGCCAGCAGCCACGGACAGGGGGGCGAGCAGTACTTC
v_call: TRBV5-1
clone_size: .
j_call: TRBJ2-7
d_call: TRBD1

cdr3_aa: CASSLAGGPNEQFF
cdr3_nt: TGTGCCAGCAGCTTAGCGGGGGGGCCAAATGAGCAGTTCTTC
v_call: TRBV7-9
clone_size: .
j_call: TRBJ2-1
d_call: .

cdr3_aa: CASSWGNEQFF
cdr3_nt: TGTGCCAGCAGTTGGGGGAATGAGCAGTTCTTC
v_call: TRBV5-6
clone_size: .
j_call: TRBJ2-1
d_call: .

cdr3_aa: CASSLVSDWNSPLHF
cdr3_nt: TGTGCCAGCAGCTTGGTGTCGGACTGGAATTCACCCCTCCACTTT
v_call: TRBV5-4
clone_size: .
j_call: TRBJ1-6
d_call: .

cdr3_aa: CAWSKGLAGGYEQYF
cdr3_nt: TGTGCCTGGAGTAAGGGACTAGCGGGAGGCTACGAGCAGTACTTC
v_call: TRBV30
clone_size: .
j_call: TRBJ2-7
d_call: TRBD2

cdr3_aa: CASSAGSYNSPLHF
cdr3_nt: TGTGCCAGCAGCGCAGGGAGCTATAATTCACCCCTCCACTTT
v_call: TRBV6-5
clone_size: .
j_call: TRBJ1-6
d_call: .

cdr3_aa: CASSPPLGASNTEAFF
cdr3_nt: TGTGCCAGCTCACCACCTCTGGGAGCCTCGAACACTGAAGCTTTCTTT
v_call: TRBV18
clone_size: .
j_call: TRBJ1-1
d_call: .

cdr3_aa: CASSCRGQRQYF
cdr3_nt: TGTGCCAGCAGTTGCAGGGGGCAACGCCAGTATTTT
v_call: TRBV27
clone_size: .
j_call: TRBJ2-3
d_call: TRBD1

cdr3_aa: CASSRGYEQYF
cdr3_nt: TGTGCCAGCAGTCGGGGCTACGAGCAGTACTTC
v_call: TRBV7-8
clone_size: once
j_call: TRBJ2-7
d_call: .

cdr3_aa: CASSAASGRGVYEQYF
cdr3_nt: TGTGCCAGCAGTGCCGCTAGCGGGAGAGGGGTCTACGAGCAGTACTTC
v_call: TRBV2
clone_size: .
j_call: TRBJ2-7
d_call: TRBD2